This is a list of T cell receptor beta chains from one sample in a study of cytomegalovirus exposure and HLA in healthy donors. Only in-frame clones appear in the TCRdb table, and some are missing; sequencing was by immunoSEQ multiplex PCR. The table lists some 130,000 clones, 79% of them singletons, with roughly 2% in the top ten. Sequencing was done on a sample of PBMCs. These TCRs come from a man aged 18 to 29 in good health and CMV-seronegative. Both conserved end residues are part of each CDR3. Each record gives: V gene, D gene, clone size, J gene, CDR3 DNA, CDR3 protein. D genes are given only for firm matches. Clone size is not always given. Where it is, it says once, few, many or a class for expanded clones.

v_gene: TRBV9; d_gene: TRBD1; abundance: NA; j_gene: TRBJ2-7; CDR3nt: TGTGCCAGCAGCGTAGCGTGGGACAGCGAGCAGTACTTC; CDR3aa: CASSVAWDSEQYF
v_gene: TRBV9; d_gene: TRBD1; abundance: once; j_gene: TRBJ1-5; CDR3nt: TGTGCCAGCAGCGGCGGGACAGCTTTCCGGCCCCAGCATTTT; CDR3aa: CASSGGTAFRPQHF
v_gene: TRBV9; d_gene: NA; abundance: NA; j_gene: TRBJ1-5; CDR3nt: TGTGCCAGCAGCGTAGGAGGTCAGCCTCATCAGCCCCAGCATTTT; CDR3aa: CASSVGGQPHQPQHF
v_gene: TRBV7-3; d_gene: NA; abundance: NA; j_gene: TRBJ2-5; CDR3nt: TGTGCCAGCAGCTTAAAGGGACTGTTGGAAGAGACCCAGTACTTC; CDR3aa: CASSLKGLLEETQYF
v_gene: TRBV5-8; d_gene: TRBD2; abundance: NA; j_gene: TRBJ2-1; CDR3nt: TGTGCCAGCAGCTTGGCTAGCGGGAGGAGGCATGAGCAGTTCTTC; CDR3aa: CASSLASGRRHEQFF
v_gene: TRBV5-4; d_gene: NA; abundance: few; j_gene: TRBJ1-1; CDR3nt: TGTGCCAGCAGCTTGCCGTTCTCTGAAGCTTTCTTT; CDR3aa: CASSLPFSEAFF
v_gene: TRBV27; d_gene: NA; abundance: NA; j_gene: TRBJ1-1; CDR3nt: TGTGCCAGCAGTTCCCTTCTTGGCGGGGGGAACACTGAAGCTTTCTTT; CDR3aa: CASSSLLGGGNTEAFF
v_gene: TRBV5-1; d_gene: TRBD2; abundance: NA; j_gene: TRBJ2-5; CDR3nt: TGCGCCAGCAGCTTGGAGCGGGGGATGGAGACCCAGTACTTC; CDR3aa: CASSLERGMETQYF
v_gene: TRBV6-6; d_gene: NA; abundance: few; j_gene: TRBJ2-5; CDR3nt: TGTGCCAGCGTTCCCGGGACATTAATTGAGAAGACCCAGTACTTC; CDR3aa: CASVPGTLIEKTQYF
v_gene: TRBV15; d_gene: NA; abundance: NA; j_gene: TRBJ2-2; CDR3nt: TGTGCCACCAGCAGAGATTTTCCAGGGGCCGGGGAGCTGTTTTTT; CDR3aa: CATSRDFPGAGELFF
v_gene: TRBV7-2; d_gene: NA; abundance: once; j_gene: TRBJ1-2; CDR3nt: TGTGCCAGCAGCGGGCAAGCTAACTATGGCTACACCTTC; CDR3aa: CASSGQANYGYTF
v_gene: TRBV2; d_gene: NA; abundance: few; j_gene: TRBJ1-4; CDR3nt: TGTGCCAGCAGTTCCCAGGGCTGGGCAACTAATGAAAAACTGTTTTTT; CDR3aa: CASSSQGWATNEKLFF
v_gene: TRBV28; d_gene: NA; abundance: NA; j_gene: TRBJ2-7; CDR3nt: TGTGCCAGCAGTGTACTCGAAAACGAGCAGTACTTC; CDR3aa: CASSVLENEQYF
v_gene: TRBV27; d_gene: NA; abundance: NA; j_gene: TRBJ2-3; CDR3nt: TGTGCCAGCAGTCCACTGGACTACCCATACACAGATACGCAGTATTTT; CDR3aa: CASSPLDYPYTDTQYF
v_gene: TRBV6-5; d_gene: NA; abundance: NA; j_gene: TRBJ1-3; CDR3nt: TGTGCCAGCAGTTACCAGGGACACTCTGGAAACACCATATATTTT; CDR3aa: CASSYQGHSGNTIYF
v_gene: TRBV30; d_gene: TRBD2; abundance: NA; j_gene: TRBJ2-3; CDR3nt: TGTGCCTGGAGTGTGGGGACTAGCGGGATTACAGATACGCAGTATTTT; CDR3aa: CAWSVGTSGITDTQYF
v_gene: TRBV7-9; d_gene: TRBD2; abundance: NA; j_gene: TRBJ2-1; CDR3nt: TGTGCCAGCAGCGAAGGGACTAGCGGGAGCAACGAGCAGTTCTTC; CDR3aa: CASSEGTSGSNEQFF
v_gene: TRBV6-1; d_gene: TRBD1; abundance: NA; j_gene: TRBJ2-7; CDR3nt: TGTGCCAGCGGGACAGGGGCATACGAGCAGTACTTC; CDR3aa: CASGTGAYEQYF
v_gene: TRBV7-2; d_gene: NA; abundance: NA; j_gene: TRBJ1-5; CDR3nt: TGTGCCAGCAGCTTAGGTGGGGGGGCGGGCAATCAGCCCCAGCATTTT; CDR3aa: CASSLGGGAGNQPQHF
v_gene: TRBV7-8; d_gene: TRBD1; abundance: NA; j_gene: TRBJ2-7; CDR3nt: TGTGCCAGCAGCGCCCCGGGACAGCCTTCTAGCGAGCAGTACTTC; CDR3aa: CASSAPGQPSSEQYF
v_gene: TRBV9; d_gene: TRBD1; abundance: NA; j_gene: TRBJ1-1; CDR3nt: TGTGCCAGCAGCACACAGGGGTCGAACACTGAAGCTTTCTTT; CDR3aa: CASSTQGSNTEAFF
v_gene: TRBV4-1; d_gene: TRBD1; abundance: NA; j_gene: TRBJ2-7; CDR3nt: TGCGCCAGCAGCGTGGGCCCACAGGGGGCGTTAAACGAGCAGTACTTC; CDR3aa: CASSVGPQGALNEQYF
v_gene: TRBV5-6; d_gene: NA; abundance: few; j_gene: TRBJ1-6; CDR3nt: TGTGCCAGCAGCTTGGGGGCGGGCAGCTCCTATAATTCACCCCTCCACTTT; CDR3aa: CASSLGAGSSYNSPLHF
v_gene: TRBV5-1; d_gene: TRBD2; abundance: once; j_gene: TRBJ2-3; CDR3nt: TGCGCCAGCAGCCCTTGGCCCTACGGGACTAGCGGAGTTACCACAGATACGCAGTATTTT; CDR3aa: CASSPWPYGTSGVTTDTQYF
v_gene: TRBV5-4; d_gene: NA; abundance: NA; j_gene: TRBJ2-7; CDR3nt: TGTGCCAGCAGAAAAGAGTCTCCGACTACAGAGCAGTACTTC; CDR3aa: CASRKESPTTEQYF
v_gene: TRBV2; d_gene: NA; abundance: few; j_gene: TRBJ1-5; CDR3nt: TGTGCCAGCAGTGACCGGGATAAAAATCAGCCCCAGCATTTT; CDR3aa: CASSDRDKNQPQHF
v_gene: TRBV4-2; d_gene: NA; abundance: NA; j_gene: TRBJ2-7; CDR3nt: TGTGCCAGCAGCCAAGGGACGGGAGACTACGAGCAGTACTTC; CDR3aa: CASSQGTGDYEQYF
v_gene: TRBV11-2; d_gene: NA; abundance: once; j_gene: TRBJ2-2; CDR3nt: TGTGCCAGCAGCTTATCGACAGGAACCGGGGAGCTGTTTTTT; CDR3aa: CASSLSTGTGELFF
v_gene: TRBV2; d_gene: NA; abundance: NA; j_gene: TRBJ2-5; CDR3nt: TGTGCCAGCAGTGATATGGAGACCCAGTACTTC; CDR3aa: CASSDMETQYF
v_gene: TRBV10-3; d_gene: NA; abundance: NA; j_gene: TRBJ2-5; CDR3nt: TGTGCCATCTCGCGGCGAGTGGGCCAAGAGACCCAGTACTTC; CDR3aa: CAISRRVGQETQYF
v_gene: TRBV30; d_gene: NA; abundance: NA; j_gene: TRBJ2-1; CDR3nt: TGTGCCTGGAGTCGTAGAGATGAGCAGTTCTTC; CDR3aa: CAWSRRDEQFF
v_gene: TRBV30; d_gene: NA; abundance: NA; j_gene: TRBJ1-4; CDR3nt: TGTGCCTGGAGTACGTTACGGGAAAAACTGTTTTTT; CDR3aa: CAWSTLREKLFF
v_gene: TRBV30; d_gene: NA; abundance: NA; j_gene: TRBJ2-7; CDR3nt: TGTGCCTGGAGTGGGGCAACAGCCGACGAGCAGTACTTC; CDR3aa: CAWSGATADEQYF
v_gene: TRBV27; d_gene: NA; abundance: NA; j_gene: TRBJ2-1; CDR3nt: TGTGCCAGCAGTTTAGGGCAGGGTGGTATTGAGCAGTTCTTC; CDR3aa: CASSLGQGGIEQFF
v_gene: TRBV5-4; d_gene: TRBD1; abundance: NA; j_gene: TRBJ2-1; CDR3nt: TGTGCCAGCAGCTTGGGCCAGGGGGATGAGCAGTTCTTC; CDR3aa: CASSLGQGDEQFF
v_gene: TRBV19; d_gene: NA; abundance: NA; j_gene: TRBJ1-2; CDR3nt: TGTGCCAGTAGTATATACACCGACAGGAGCTATGGCTACACCTTC; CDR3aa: CASSIYTDRSYGYTF
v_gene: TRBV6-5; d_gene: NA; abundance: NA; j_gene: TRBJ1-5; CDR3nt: TGTGCCAGCAGCCGAGACACGAATCAGCCCCAGCATTTT; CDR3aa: CASSRDTNQPQHF
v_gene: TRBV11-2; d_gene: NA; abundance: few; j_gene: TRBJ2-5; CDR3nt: TGTGCCAGCAGCGTGACTCTTCAAGAGACCCAGTACTTC; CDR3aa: CASSVTLQETQYF
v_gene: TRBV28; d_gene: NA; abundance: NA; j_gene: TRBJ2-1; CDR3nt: TGTGCCAGCAGTTTAGCGGGACCAGGCCCTTTCTCCTACAATGAGCAGTTCTTC; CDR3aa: CASSLAGPGPFSYNEQFF
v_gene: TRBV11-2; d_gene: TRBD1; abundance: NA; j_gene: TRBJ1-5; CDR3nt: TGTGCCAGCAGCCAGGGACAGCCCGGCAATCAGCCCCAGCATTTT; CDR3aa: CASSQGQPGNQPQHF
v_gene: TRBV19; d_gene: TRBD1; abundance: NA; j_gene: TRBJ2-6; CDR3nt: TGTGCCAGTAGTCCCAGACAGGGAGACTCTGGGGCCAACGTCCTGACTTTC; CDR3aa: CASSPRQGDSGANVLTF
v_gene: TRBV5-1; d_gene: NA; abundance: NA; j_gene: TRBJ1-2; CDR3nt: TGCGCCAGCCGTGACGCAGGGGTCAACTATGGCTACACCTTC; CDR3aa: CASRDAGVNYGYTF
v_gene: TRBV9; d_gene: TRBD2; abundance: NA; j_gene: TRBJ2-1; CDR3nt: TGTGCCAGCAGCGCCCCACTAGCGCTTTCCTACAATGAGCAGTTCTTC; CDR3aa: CASSAPLALSYNEQFF
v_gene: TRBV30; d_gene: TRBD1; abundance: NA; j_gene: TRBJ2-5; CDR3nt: TGTGCCTGGAGCGGAAGGACAGGGCAAGCGACCCAGTACTTC; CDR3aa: CAWSGRTGQATQYF
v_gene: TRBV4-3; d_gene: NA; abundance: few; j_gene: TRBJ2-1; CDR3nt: TGCGCCAGCAGCCAAGGCCGGACTGTGTACAATGAGCAGTTCTTC; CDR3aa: CASSQGRTVYNEQFF
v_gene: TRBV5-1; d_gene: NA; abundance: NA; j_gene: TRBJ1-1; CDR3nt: TGCGCCAGCAGCTTGGCCATGGGGGCGCGGACTGAAGCTTTCTTT; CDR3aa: CASSLAMGARTEAFF
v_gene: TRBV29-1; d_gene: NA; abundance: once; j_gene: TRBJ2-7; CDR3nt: TGCAGCGTTCGGGAAGACGCCTACGAGCAGTACTTC; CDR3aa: CSVREDAYEQYF
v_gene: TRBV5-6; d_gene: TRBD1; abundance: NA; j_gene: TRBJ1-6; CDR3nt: TGTGCCAGCAGACCGACAGGGGGCTTTAATTCACCCCTCCACTTT; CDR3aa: CASRPTGGFNSPLHF
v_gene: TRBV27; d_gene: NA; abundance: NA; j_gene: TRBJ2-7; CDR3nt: TGTGCCAGCAGTTTATCGAGGACAGTTACCTCCTACGAGCAGTACTTC; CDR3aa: CASSLSRTVTSYEQYF
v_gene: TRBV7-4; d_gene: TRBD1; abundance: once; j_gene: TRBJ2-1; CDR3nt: TGTGCCAGCAGCTGCGGGACAGGGTCGGATGCTGATGAGCAGTTCTTC; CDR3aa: CASSCGTGSDADEQFF
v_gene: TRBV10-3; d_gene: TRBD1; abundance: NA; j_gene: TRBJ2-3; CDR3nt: TGTGCCATCAGGAAGGGACAGGGGATCCCAGATACGCAGTATTTT; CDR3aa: CAIRKGQGIPDTQYF
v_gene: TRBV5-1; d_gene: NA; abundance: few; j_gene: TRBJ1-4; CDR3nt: TGCGCCAGCAGCTTGGCCGACTCGGTTAGCGAAAAACTGTTTTTT; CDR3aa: CASSLADSVSEKLFF
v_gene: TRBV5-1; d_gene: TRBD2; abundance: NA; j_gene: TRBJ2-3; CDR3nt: TGCGCCAGCAGCACTAGGCCGGGACTAGCGCAAATGGGAGATACGCAGTATTTT; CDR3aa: CASSTRPGLAQMGDTQYF
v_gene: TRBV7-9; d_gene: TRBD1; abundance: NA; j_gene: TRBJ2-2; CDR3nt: TGTGCCAGCAGCTCCTGGACAGGGAACACCGGGGAGCTGTTTTTT; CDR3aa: CASSSWTGNTGELFF
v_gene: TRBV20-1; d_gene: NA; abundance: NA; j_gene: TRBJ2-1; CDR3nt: TGCAGTGCTAGAGTGGCGGATGAGCAGTTCTTC; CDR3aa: CSARVADEQFF
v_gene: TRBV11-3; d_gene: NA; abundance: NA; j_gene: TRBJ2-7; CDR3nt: TGTGCCAGCAGTCTAGGTACAGGGTCTTACGAGCAGTACTTC; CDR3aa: CASSLGTGSYEQYF
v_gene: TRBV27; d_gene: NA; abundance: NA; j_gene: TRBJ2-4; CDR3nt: TGTGCCAGCTGGGACTTGCAAGCCAAAAACATTCAGTACTTC; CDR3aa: CASWDLQAKNIQYF